This entry is about one TCR beta chain. This clonotype occurred many times. Its target antigen remains unknown. There are no base qualities to consult, and no much larger clone falls within one base. Library preparation was by PCR. TCRdb records Illumina HiSeq 2500 as the sequencer. TCR libraries were prepared with molecular barcoding, using unique molecular identifiers to normalize TCRbeta repertoire quantification. TCRdb itself trimmed the public reads at Q25 with fastp, ran MiXCR and retained productive beta chains. CDR3 protein duplicates are merged, each entry listing the most common genes and DNA. This sample has some 830,000 distinct CDR3 sequences in its table, and roughly 16% of those were observed once. Roughly 5% of the sample lies in the top ten. Interpreted using the paper, the treatment or condition label stands for: allogeneic hematopoietic cell transplantation with graft depleted of TCRalphabeta T cells and CD19 B cells. TCRalphabeta/CD19-depleted allogeneic hematopoietic cell grafts were given to the transplant recipients, all of whom were children.

There are 16 amino acids in the CDR3, from cysteine to phenylalanine inclusive. The kept DNA is CDR3 alone, 48 bases in frame from the first base. Here V drops 7 bases and J drops 4 bases, and the junction holds 8 bases not matched to any gene. The sample comes from a study of T-cell reconstitution after alpha-beta-depleted transplantation in children listed by TCRdb under 2016. Broadly, across the study: Using TCR repertoire profiling, the study quantitatively followed how T-cell immune reconstitution unfolded in children after TCRalphabeta/CD19-depleted allogeneic hematopoietic cell transplantation. Results the study describes overall, beyond this receptor: The apparently early alphabetaT-cell count recovery about two months after transplant was reportedly dependent on only several hundred rapidly expanded clones derived from non-depleted graft cells. Over the following months the frequencies of hyperexpanded clones went down, and after one year T-cell counts and TCRbeta diversity were mostly credited to newly produced T cells. In some patients, the high TCRbeta diversity seen at day 60 was put down to recipient T cells and intrathymic progenitors that had survived conditioning.

The material was PBMCs, mostly from graft donor cells, obtained 360 days after TCRalphabeta/CD19-depleted stem cell transplant. The chain is made from TRBV12-3 or TRBV12-4 and TRBJ2-1; TRBD2 agrees with 12 junctional bases. This clonotype originated in a male patient under 18 who had a stem cell transplant for acute lymphoblastic leukemia, so the T cells may come from the graft donor. Here is the DNA: TGTGCCAGCACCACCGGGACTAGCGGGCCTTACAATGAGCAGTTCTTC. Its product reads: CASTTGTSGPYNEQFF.